This T cell receptor (beta chain) appears in the sequencing data of a study of T cell clones after liver transplantation. This table comes from immunoSEQ multiplex PCR, and its TCRdb copy is limited to in-frame clones, with some not included. The table records under 90,000 clones, about four fifths of them present only once. Germline V gene data show CDR1 as MDHEN and CDR2 as SYDVKM. CDR3 size: 14 residues. V was shortened by 5 bases and J by 1 base, with 11 bases between the two germline ends. In this sample, this clone turned up a few times. The chain links TRBV28 to TRBJ1-2; no clear D gene. The receptor was isolated from a human donor who received a liver transplant. This specimen was CD4+ T cells from blood, taken before liver transplant. The CDR3 nucleotides read TGTGCCAGCAGTCCTTCGGGCAGTAACTATGGCTACACCTTC. As protein: CASSPSGSNYGYTF.